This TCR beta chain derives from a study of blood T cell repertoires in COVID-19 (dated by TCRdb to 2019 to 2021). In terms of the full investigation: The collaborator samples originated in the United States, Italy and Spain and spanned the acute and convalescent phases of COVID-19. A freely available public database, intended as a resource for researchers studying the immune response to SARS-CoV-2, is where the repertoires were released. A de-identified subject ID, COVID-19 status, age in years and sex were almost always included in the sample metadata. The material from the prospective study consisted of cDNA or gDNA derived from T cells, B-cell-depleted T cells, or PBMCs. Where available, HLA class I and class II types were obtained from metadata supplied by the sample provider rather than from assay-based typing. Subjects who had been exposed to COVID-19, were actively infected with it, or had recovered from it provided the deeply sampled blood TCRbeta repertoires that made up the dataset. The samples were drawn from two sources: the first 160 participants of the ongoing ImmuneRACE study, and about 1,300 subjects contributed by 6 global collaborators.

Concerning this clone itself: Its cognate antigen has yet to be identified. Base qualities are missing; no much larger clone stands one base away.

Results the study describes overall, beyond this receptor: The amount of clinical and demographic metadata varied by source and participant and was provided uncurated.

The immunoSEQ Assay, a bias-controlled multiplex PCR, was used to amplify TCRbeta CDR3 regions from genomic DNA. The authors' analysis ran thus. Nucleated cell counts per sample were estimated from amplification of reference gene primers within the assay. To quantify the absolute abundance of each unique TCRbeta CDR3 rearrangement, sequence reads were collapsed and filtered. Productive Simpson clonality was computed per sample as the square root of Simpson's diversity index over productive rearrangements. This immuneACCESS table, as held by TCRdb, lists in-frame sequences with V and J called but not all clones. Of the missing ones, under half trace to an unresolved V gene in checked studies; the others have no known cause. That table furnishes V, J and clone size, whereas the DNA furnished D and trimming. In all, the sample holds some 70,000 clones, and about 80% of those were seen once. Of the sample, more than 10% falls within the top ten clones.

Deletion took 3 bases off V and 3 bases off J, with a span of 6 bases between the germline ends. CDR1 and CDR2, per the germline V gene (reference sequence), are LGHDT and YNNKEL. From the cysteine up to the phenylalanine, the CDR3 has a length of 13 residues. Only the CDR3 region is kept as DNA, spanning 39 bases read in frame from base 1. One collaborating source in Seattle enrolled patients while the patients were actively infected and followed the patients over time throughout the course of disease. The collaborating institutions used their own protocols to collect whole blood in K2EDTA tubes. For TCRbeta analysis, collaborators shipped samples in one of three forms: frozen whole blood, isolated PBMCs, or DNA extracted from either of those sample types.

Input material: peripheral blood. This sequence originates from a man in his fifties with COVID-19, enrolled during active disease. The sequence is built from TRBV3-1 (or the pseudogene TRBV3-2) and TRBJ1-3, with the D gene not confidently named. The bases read TGTGCCAGCAGCCAGCGAGGTGGAAACACCATATATTTT. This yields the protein CASSQRGGNTIYF.